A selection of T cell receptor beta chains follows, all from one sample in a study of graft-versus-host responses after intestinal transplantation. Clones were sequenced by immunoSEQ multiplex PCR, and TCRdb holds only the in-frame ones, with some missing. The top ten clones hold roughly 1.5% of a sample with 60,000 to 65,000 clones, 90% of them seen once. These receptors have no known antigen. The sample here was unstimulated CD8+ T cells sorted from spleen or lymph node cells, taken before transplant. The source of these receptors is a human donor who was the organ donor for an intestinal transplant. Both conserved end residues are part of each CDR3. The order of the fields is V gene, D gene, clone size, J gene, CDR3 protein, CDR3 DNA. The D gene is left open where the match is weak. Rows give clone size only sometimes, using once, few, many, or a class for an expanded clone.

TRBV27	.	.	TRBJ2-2	CASSSVGWSLEDTGELFF	TGTGCCAGCAGTTCCGTGGGTTGGTCCCTCGAGGACACCGGGGAGCTGTTTTTT
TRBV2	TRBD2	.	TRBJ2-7	CASTDGTRVYEQYF	TGTGCCAGCACCGACGGGACTAGAGTCTACGAGCAGTACTTC
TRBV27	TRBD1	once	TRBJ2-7	CASSLGTASYEQYF	TGTGCCAGCAGTTTAGGGACAGCTTCCTACGAGCAGTACTTC
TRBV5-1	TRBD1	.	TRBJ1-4	CASSSQTGARRKLFF	TGCGCCAGCAGCTCACAGACAGGGGCGAGGAGAAAACTGTTTTTT
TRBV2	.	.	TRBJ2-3	CASREDAASTDTQYF	TGTGCCAGCAGGGAGGACGCTGCTAGCACAGATACGCAGTATTTT
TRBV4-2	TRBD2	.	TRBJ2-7	CASSQDFEGLAVFYEQYF	TGTGCCAGCAGCCAAGATTTCGAAGGACTAGCGGTGTTCTACGAGCAGTACTTC
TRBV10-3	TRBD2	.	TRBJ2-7	CAISLGLAGYEQYF	TGTGCCATCAGTTTGGGACTAGCGGGCTACGAGCAGTACTTC
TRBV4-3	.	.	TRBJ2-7	CASSQVGGLTYEQYF	TGCGCCAGCAGCCAAGTTGGGGGCCTAACCTACGAGCAGTACTTC
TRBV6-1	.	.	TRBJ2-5	CAGGKGKDQETQYF	TGTGCCGGGGGCAAGGGGAAAGACCAAGAGACCCAGTACTTC
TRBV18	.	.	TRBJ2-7	CASSPAAGRSYEQYF	TGTGCCAGCTCACCTGCGGCAGGGAGGTCCTACGAGCAGTACTTC
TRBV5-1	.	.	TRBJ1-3	CASSGGGNTIYF	TGCGCCAGCAGCGGCGGTGGAAACACCATATATTTT
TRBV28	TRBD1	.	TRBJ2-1	CASSLPAARGRTESYNEQFF	TGTGCCAGCAGTTTACCCGCGGCGAGGGGGCGCACCGAGTCGTACAATGAGCAGTTCTTC
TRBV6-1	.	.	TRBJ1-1	CASSEATGYGEAFF	TGTGCCAGCAGTGAGGCTACAGGGTATGGTGAAGCTTTCTTT
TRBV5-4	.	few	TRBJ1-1	CASSGVTGTNTEAFF	TGTGCCAGCAGCGGAGTGACAGGAACAAACACTGAAGCTTTCTTT
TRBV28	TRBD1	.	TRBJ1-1	CASRDRVWGTEAFF	TGTGCCAGCCGGGACAGGGTTTGGGGAACTGAAGCTTTCTTT
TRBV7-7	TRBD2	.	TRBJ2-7	CASSLIAGDREQYF	TGTGCTAGCAGCTTAATAGCGGGAGACAGAGAGCAGTACTTC
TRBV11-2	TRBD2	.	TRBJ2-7	CASSSTPTSGLAYEQYF	TGTGCCAGCAGCTCAACCCCGACTAGCGGGTTGGCCTACGAGCAGTACTTC
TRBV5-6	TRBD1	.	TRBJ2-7	CASSSPHAGQGYYEQYF	TGTGCCAGCAGCTCGCCCCATGCCGGACAGGGATATTACGAGCAGTACTTC
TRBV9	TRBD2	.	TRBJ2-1	CASSVVSGVAGHNEQFF	TGTGCCAGCAGCGTAGTCTCTGGGGTAGCGGGCCACAATGAGCAGTTCTTC
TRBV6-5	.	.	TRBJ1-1	CASSYGTHTEAFF	TGTGCCAGCAGTTACGGGACACACACTGAAGCTTTCTTT
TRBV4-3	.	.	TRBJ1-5	CASSLGVDQPQHF	TGCGCCAGCAGCCTAGGGGTAGATCAGCCCCAGCATTTT
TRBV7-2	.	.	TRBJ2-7	CASSLGHTYEQYF	TGTGCCAGCAGCTTAGGACACACCTACGAGCAGTACTTC
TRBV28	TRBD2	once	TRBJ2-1	CASTIAGDSVEQFF	TGTGCCAGCACCATAGCGGGAGATTCGGTTGAGCAGTTCTTC
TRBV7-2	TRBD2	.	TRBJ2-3	CASSLEETSGKDTQYF	TGTGCCAGCAGCTTAGAAGAGACTAGCGGCAAAGATACGCAGTATTTT
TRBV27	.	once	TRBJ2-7	CASSLGPMGGYEQYF	TGTGCCAGCAGTTTGGGGCCGATGGGGGGTTACGAGCAGTACTTC
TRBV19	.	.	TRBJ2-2	CASRTGTGELFF	TGTGCCAGTAGAACGGGGACCGGGGAGCTGTTTTTT
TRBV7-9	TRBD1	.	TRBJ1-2	CASSSRSGTGNYGYTF	TGTGCCAGCAGCTCAAGATCCGGGACAGGGAACTATGGCTACACCTTC
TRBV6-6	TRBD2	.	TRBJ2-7	CASSPLAGGEQYF	TGTGCCAGCAGCCCCCTAGCGGGAGGAGAGCAGTACTTC
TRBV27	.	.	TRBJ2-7	CASSLGGFSEQYF	TGTGCCAGCAGTTTGGGCGGGTTTAGCGAGCAGTACTTC
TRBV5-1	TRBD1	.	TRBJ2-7	CASSWDRVYEQYF	TGCGCCAGCAGCTGGGACAGGGTCTACGAGCAGTACTTC
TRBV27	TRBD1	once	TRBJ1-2	CASSEYSDREDYGYTF	TGTGCCAGCAGTGAATATAGCGACAGGGAAGACTATGGCTACACCTTC
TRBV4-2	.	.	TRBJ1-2	CASSQAGRGNGYTF	TGTGCCAGCAGCCAAGCGGGGCGGGGTAATGGCTACACCTTC
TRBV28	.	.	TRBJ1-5	CASSFPGSGQPQHF	TGTGCCAGCAGTTTCCCCGGGAGTGGCCAGCCCCAGCATTTT
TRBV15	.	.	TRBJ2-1	CATSPSDNEQFF	TGTGCCACCAGCCCAAGCGACAATGAGCAGTTCTTC
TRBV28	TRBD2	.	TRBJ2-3	CASSPLAGTDTQYF	TGTGCCAGCAGTCCACTAGCGGGGACGGATACGCAGTATTTT
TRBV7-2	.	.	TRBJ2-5	CASSLRRGKETQYF	TGTGCCAGCAGCTTAAGGAGAGGGAAAGAGACCCAGTACTTC
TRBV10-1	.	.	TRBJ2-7	CASSDGYEQYF	TGCGCCAGCAGTGACGGCTACGAGCAGTACTTC
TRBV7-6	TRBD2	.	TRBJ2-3	CASSPGLATDTQYF	TGTGCCAGCAGTCCAGGACTAGCCACAGATACGCAGTATTTT
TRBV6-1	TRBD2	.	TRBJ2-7	CASSEWDRATSGRLDEQYF	TGTGCCAGCAGCGAATGGGACAGAGCTACTAGCGGGAGGCTCGACGAGCAGTACTTC
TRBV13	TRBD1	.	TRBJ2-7	CASSSRTGDEQYF	TGTGCCAGCAGCTCCCGGACAGGGGACGAGCAGTACTTC
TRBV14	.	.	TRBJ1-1	CASSRFPGVLGEAFF	TGTGCCAGCAGCCGATTTCCGGGGGTTCTGGGTGAAGCTTTCTTT
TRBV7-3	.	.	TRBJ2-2	CASSFGGGELFF	TGTGCCAGCAGCTTTGGAGGCGGGGAGCTGTTTTTT
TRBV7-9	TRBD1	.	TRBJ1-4	CASSYGTGDEKLFF	TGTGCCAGCAGCTACGGGACAGGGGATGAAAAACTGTTTTTT
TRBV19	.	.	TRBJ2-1	CASSIVADYNEQFF	TGTGCCAGTAGTATAGTAGCGGACTACAATGAGCAGTTCTTC
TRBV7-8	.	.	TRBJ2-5	CASSRGGGAGQETQYF	TGTGCCAGCAGCCGAGGGGGAGGGGCGGGTCAAGAGACCCAGTACTTC
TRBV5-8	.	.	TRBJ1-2	CASRPEDQGNNYGYTF	TGTGCCAGCAGGCCCGAGGACCAGGGGAATAACTATGGCTACACCTTC
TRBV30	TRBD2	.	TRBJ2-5	CAWSVWREVEEETQYF	TGTGCCTGGAGTGTATGGCGGGAGGTGGAAGAAGAGACCCAGTACTTC